This entry features one TCR beta chain sequence. The sample is drawn from a study of blood T cell repertoires in COVID-19. The CDR3 is made up of 15 amino acids. The germline CDR1 and CDR2 sequences are MDHEN and SYDVKM. Trimming pared 6 bases from V and 7 bases from J, leaving 16 bases between. TCRdb's table, derived via immunoSEQ multiplex PCR, lists solely in-frame clones and lacks some. The sample holds 150,000 to 160,000 clones; about 85% are singletons and the top ten take 0.63%. The V call is TRBV28, the J call TRBJ1-6; D may be TRBD1 (5 bases). Sequencing was carried out using peripheral blood. This sequence originates from a man aged 60 to 75 with COVID-19, enrolled during active disease. The CDR3 DNA reads TGTGCCAGCAGCCCCGTGACGGGGGGGAATTCACCCCTCCACTTT. It yields the protein CASSPVTGGNSPLHF.